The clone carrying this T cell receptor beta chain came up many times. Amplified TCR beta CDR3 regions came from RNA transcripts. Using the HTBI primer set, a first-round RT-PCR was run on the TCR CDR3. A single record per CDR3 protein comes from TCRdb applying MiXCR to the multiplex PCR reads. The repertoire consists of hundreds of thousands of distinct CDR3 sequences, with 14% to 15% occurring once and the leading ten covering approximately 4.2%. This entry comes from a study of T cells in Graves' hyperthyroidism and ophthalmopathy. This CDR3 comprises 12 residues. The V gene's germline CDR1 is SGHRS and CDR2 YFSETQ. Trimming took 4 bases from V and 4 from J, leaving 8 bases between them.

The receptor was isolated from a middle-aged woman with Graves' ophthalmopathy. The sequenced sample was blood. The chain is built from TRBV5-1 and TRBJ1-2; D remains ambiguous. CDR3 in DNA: TGCGCCAGCAGCCCCAGCAGCTATGGCTACACCTTC. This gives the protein CASSPSSYGYTF. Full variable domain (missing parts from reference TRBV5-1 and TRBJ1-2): KAGVTQTPRYLIKTRGQQVTLSCSPISGHRSVSWYQQTPGQGLQFLFEYFSETQRNKGNFPGRFSGRQFSNSRSEMNVSTLELGDSALYLCASSPSSYGYTFGSGTRLTVV.